This T cell receptor beta chain was captured in a study of cytomegalovirus exposure and HLA in healthy donors. Whole-study findings and limits: Listed as cytomegalovirus-associated were 170 or so TCR beta chains.

The length of the CDR3 is 13 residues. V lost 7 bases to trimming and J lost 8 bases, with 17 bases between them. Germline-derived CDR1 and CDR2 are SGHAT and FQNNGV. Produced via immunoSEQ multiplex PCR; TCRdb's table is partial and in-frame only. The sample gives 220,000 or so clones, less than 90% of which show up once; around 5.6% is in the top ten. This clone was counted between two and nine times. What it recognizes is unknown. The chain employs TRBV11-2 and TRBJ1-2, with D perhaps matching TRBD1 (5 bases). Material: PBMCs. This clonotype was obtained from a young woman in good health and CMV-seronegative. The CDR3 region is CASNPQDRTGYTF. The CDR3 nucleotides read TGTGCCAGCAACCCCCAAGATAGGACAGGCTACACCTTC.